The 7 T cell receptor beta chains given below trace back to one sample, sequenced in a study of T cells in Graves' hyperthyroidism and ophthalmopathy. TCR beta CDR3 regions were amplified from RNA. An initial round of RT-PCR targeting the TCR CDR3 relied on the HTBI primer set. One entry per CDR3 protein results from TCRdb running MiXCR on the multiplex PCR reads. The sample records a few hundred thousand distinct CDR3 sequences, about 13% being singletons. Material: blood. All receptors derive from a woman aged 40-49 years with Graves' ophthalmopathy.

The V and J genes are TRBV3-1 and TRBJ1-1, with 10 positions matching TRBD1. The CDR3 is made up of 14 amino acids. Germline V lookup: CDR1 LGHDT, CDR2 YNNKEL (reference sequence). V lost 8 bases, J lost 1 base, and 4 bases stayed unmatched. In nucleotides, the CDR3 is TGTGCCAGCCGACAGGGGGCTCAGAACACTGAAGCTTTCTTT. It translates to CASRQGAQNTEAFF.

In this sample, this clonotype turned up many times. The rearrangement joins TRBV19 to TRBJ1-1, with D hard to call. Germline V gives CDR1 LNHDA, CDR2 SQIVND (reference sequence). The CDR3 length is 13 residues. With 9 bases removed from V and 1 base from J, the gap between germline ends came to 12 bases. The CDR3 sequence: CASGRWRNTEAFF. CDR3 DNA sequence: TGTGCCAGCGGGAGGTGGAGGAACACTGAAGCTTTCTTT.

This clonotype was seen more than once but under ten times. CDR3 in DNA: TGTGCCAGCAGCTTTTCTAGCAGGTACAATGAGCAGTTCTTC. It specifies CASSFSSRYNEQFF. V and J are TRBV5-6 and TRBJ2-1; the D gene is possibly TRBD2 (5 bases). CDR1 and CDR2 (germline): SGHDT, YYEEEE. CDR3 size: 14 residues. The ends were cut back, 2 bases at V and 4 bases at J, with 10 bases in the middle.

The sample holds many counts of this clonotype. CDR3 amino acids: CASSSNLDPGDTEAFF. The CDR3 DNA reads as TGTGCCAGCAGCTCCAACCTTGACCCTGGGGACACTGAAGCTTTCTTT. This rearrangement joins TRBV7-9 to TRBJ1-1; D unclear. Trimming removed 4 bases at V and 3 bases at J, with 18 bases between. Looked up from germline, CDR1 is SEHNR and CDR2 is FQNEAQ (reference sequence). The CDR3 runs to 16 residues.

This clonotype was found many times. V and J are TRBV27 and TRBJ2-5; 9 nucleotides align to TRBD1. The germline gives CDR1 MNHEY, CDR2 SMNVEV (reference sequence). V trimming: 5 bases; J trimming: 5 bases; junction bases outside the gene matches: 21. This CDR3 comprises 19 residues. CDR3 sequence: CASSLRYRDRDSPGETQYF. The DNA for the CDR3 is TGTGCCAGCAGTCTTAGATACCGGGACAGGGATTCTCCTGGGGAGACCCAGTACTTC.

This clonotype has ten or more counts. The V and J genes are TRBV3-1 and TRBJ1-2; 7 nucleotides align to TRBD1. The CDR3 is made up of 14 amino acids. Trimming at V came to 1 base and at J to 4 bases, leaving 3 bases not matched to a gene. Looked up from germline, CDR1 is LGHDT and CDR2 is YNNKEL (reference sequence). The DNA for the CDR3 is TGTGCCAGCAGCCAAGCCGGGACAGCCTATGGCTACACCTTC. Translated: CASSQAGTAYGYTF.

This clonotype occurred a few times. This could be a read error, since a much larger clone is one nucleotide away. J is TRBJ2-1 and V is TRBV2, with D perhaps given as TRBD1 or TRBD2 (5 bases each). The CDR3 runs 13 residues. From germline, CDR1 is SNHLY and CDR2 FYNNEI. CDR3 sequence: CVSSADQGDEQFF. CDR3 DNA: TGTGTCAGCAGTGCGGATCAAGGGGACGAGCAGTTCTTC.